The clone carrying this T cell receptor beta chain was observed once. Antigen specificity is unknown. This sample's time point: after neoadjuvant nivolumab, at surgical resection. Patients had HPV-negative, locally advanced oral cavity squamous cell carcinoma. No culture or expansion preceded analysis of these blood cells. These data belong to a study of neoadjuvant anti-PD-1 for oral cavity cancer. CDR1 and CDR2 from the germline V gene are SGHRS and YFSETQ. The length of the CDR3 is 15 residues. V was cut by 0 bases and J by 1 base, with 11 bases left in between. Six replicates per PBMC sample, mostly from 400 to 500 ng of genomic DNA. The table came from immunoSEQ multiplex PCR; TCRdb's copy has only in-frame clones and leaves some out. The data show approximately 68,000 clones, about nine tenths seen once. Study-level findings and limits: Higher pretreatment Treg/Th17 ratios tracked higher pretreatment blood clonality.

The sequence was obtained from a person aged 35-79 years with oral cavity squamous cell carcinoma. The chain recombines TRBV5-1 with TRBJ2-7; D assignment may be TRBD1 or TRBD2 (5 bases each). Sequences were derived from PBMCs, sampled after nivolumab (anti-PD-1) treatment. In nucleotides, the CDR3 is TGCGCCAGCAGCTTGGGGCCCGGGGCATCCTACGAGCAGTACTTC. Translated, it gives CASSLGPGASYEQYF.